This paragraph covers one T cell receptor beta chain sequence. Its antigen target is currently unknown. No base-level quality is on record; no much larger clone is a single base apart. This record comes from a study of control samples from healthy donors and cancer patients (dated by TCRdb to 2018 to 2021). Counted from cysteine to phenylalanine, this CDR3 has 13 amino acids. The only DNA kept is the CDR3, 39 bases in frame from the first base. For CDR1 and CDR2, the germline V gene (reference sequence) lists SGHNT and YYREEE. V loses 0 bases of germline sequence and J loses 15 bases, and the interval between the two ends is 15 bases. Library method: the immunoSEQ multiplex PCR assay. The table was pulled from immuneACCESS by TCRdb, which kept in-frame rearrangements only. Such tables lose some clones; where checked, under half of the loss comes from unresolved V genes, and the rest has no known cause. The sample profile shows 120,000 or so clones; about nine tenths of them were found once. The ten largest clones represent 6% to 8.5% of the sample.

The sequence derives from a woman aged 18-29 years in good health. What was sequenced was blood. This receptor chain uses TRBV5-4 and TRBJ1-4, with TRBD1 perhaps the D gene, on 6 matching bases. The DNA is TGTGCCAGCAGCTTGGGAGATAGGGGGAATATGTTTTTT. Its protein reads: CASSLGDRGNMFF. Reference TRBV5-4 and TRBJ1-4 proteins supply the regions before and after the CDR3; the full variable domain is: ETGVTQSPTHLIKTRGQQVTLRCSSQSGHNTVSWYQQALGQGPQFIFQYYREEENGRGNFPPRFSGLQFPNYSSELNVNALELDDSALYLCASSLGDRGNMFFGSGTQLSVL.